This T cell receptor (beta chain) derives from a study of PD-L1 blockade in urothelial cancer. Study-wide background: At 3 weeks (second dose) and 6 weeks after starting treatment, blood was analyzed. Across blood samples, T cells had a median count of 141,255.

Study-level results: Where pretreatment blood TCR clonality fell below the median, better survival was predicted.

With regard to this clone: Its target is not known.

Germline-derived CDR1 and CDR2 are KGHSH and LQKENI. This CDR3 region has 14 residues. V was cut by 2 bases and J by 0 bases, with 5 bases left in between. Every patient provided from 1 to 8 samples, collected pretreatment and on-treatment. Profiled with immunoSEQ multiplex PCR; TCRdb holds only in-frame clones, not every one. Of 70,000 or so clones in the sample, roughly nine tenths were seen once. The chain couples TRBV18 to TRBJ1-3; no clear D. This TCR derives from a man in his sixties with urothelial cancer. The sample here was PBMCs, taken around atezolizumab (anti-PD-L1) treatment. The CDR3 sequence: CASSPASSGNTIYF. CDR3 DNA sequence: TGTGCCAGCTCACCAGCTAGCTCTGGAAACACCATATATTTT.